The 22 T cell receptor beta chains listed next were all sequenced from one sample in a study of read filtering for tumor transcriptome and immune sequencing. The library was built from around 380 ng RNA with molecular barcoded adaptors for alpha/delta and beta/gamma chains. TCRdb reprocessed the reads via MiXCR and lists one record per CDR3 protein. The table records over 50,000 distinct CDR3 sequences, less than 20% of them present only once. Specimen: a population of CD138-negative cells sorted from bone marrow. The source is a donor at least 40 years old with multiple myeloma.

Many counts were recorded for this clonotype. The V and J genes are TRBV28 and TRBJ2-2; D gene unclear. V was trimmed by 6 bases and J by 6 bases, leaving 8 bases between them. Per the germline V gene, CDR1 is MDHEN and CDR2 is SYDVKM. The CDR3 runs to 12 residues. In DNA, the CDR3 is TGTGCCAGCAGACGTGGGCCCGGGGAGCTGTTTTTT. Amino acids: CASRRGPGELFF. Full variable domain (rest looked up from reference TRBV28 and TRBJ2-2): DVKVTQSSRYLVKRTGEKVFLECVQDMDHENMFWYRQDPGLGLRLIYFSYDVKMKEKGDIPEGYSVSREKKERFSLILESASTNQTSMYLCASRRGPGELFFGEGSRLTVL.

The table lists this clonotype with a few counts. The chain recombines TRBV5-1 with TRBJ2-3; TRBD1 is a possible D gene (5 bases). V lost 3 bases, J lost 1 base, and 12 bases lay in between. The length of the CDR3 is 15 residues. CDR1 and CDR2 from the germline V gene are SGHRS and YFSETQ. CDR3 bases: TGCGCCAGCAGCTCTGGGGCATGGGGCACAGATACGCAGTATTTT. Translated: CASSSGAWGTDTQYF.

There are many counts of this clonotype. V is TRBV13 and J is TRBJ2-2; possibly TRBD1 for D (5 bases). The V end lost 6 bases, the J end lost 5 bases, and 10 bases lay between the germline ends. There are 13 residues in the CDR3. The V gene's germline CDR1 is PRHDT and CDR2 FYEKMQ (reference sequence). The CDR3 DNA is TGTGCCAGCAGTGAAGGGGTTACCGGGGAGCTGTTTTTT. Its translation is CASSEGVTGELFF.

This clonotype was detected ten times or more. The gene calls are TRBV7-2 and TRBJ2-3; 10 nucleotides agree with TRBD2. Germline V CDR1 and CDR2: SGHTA, FQGNSA. The CDR3 is 16 residues long. V shed 5 bases and J 2 bases; nucleotides not matched to a gene: 7. The DNA of the CDR3 is TGTGCCAGCAGCCCCGGACTAGCGGACGTCACAGATACGCAGTATTTT. This sequence encodes CASSPGLADVTDTQYF.

This clonotype was detected ten times or more. This chain links TRBV5-1 with TRBJ2-3; weak D call: TRBD2 (6 bases). The CDR3 has 13 residues. V was trimmed by 5 bases and J by 2 bases, leaving 9 bases between them. Germline loops: CDR1 SGHRS, CDR2 YFSETQ. The CDR3 is CASREGITDTQYF. The CDR3 DNA follows: TGCGCCAGCAGGGAGGGGATCACAGATACGCAGTATTTT. Together with reference TRBV5-1 and TRBJ2-3, the CDR3 gives the full variable domain: KAGVTQTPRYLIKTRGQQVTLSCSPISGHRSVSWYQQTPGQGLQFLFEYFSETQRNKGNFPGRFSGRQFSNSRSEMNVSTLELGDSALYLCASREGITDTQYFGPGTRLTVL.

This clonotype was observed many times. This chain uses TRBV19 with TRBJ2-5; no definite D call. This CDR3 spans 13 amino acids. Trimming pared 5 bases from V and 5 bases from J, leaving 12 bases between. Germline V gene data show CDR1 as LNHDA and CDR2 as SQIVND (reference sequence). For the CDR3, the DNA is TGTGCCAGTAGTTCAATGATAAGGGAGACCCAGTACTTC. Its translation is CASSSMIRETQYF.

The table lists this clonotype with many counts. The rearrangement links TRBV7-9 to TRBJ2-7; TRBD1 aligns across 11 bases. V shed 4 bases and J 5 bases; nucleotides not matched to a gene: 7. CDR3 length: 15 amino acids. Looked up from germline, CDR1 is SEHNR and CDR2 is FQNEAQ (reference sequence). In DNA form, the CDR3 reads TGTGCCAGCAGCTCGGGGGGGGGACAGGGGGACGAGCAGTACTTC. It codes for CASSSGGGQGDEQYF. The full variable domain, with the rest looked up from reference TRBV7-9 and TRBJ2-7, is DTGVSQNPRHKITKRGQNVTFRCDPISEHNRLYWYRQTLGQGPEFLTYFQNEAQLEKSRLLSDRFSAERPKGSFSTLEIQRTEQGDSAMYLCASSSGGGQGDEQYFGPGTRLTVT.

This clonotype was seen at least ten times. The rearrangement links TRBV5-1 to TRBJ2-3; 15 bases are shared with TRBD2. The CDR3 length is 14 residues. J was trimmed by 3 bases and V by 8 bases; bases with no gene match: 1. Germline loops: CDR1 SGHRS, CDR2 YFSETQ. In DNA form, the CDR3 reads TGCGCCAGTGGACTAGCGGGAGGGACAGATACGCAGTATTTT. As protein: CASGLAGGTDTQYF. The full variable domain, with the rest looked up from reference TRBV5-1 and TRBJ2-3, is KAGVTQTPRYLIKTRGQQVTLSCSPISGHRSVSWYQQTPGQGLQFLFEYFSETQRNKGNFPGRFSGRQFSNSRSEMNVSTLELGDSALYLCASGLAGGTDTQYFGPGTRLTVL.

On this clonotype itself: Possible read error: a much larger clone is one base away. The conserved phenylalanine or tryptophan normally closing the CDR3 is absent here, so this likely arose from a read error. The chain uses TRBV29-1 and TRBJ2-3; 8 bases are a match to TRBD2. The CDR3 consists of 13 residues. Unmatched junction bases numbered 1, after V lost 1 base and J lost 4 bases. CDR1 is SQVTM, CDR2 ANQGSEA, per germline. The CDR3 sequence: CSVEVSGADTQYI. CDR3 DNA sequence: TGCAGCGTTGAAGTTAGCGGGGCAGATACGCAGTATATT.

This clonotype is categorized as medium-sized (0.01 to 0.1%). V is TRBV28 and J is TRBJ2-1; maybe TRBD2 (5 bases). V was cut by 4 bases and J by 3 bases, with 10 bases left in between. Germline V lookup: CDR1 MDHEN, CDR2 SYDVKM. The CDR3 has 14 amino acids. In nucleotides, the CDR3 is TGTGCCAGCAGTTCGGACTCCCTCTACAATGAGCAGTTCTTC. Protein product: CASSSDSLYNEQFF. The full variable domain, its missing parts supplied by reference TRBV28 and TRBJ2-1, is DVKVTQSSRYLVKRTGEKVFLECVQDMDHENMFWYRQDPGLGLRLIYFSYDVKMKEKGDIPEGYSVSREKKERFSLILESASTNQTSMYLCASSSDSLYNEQFFGPGTRLTVL.

This clonotype was recorded many times. The V gene is TRBV19, the J gene TRBJ1-5; D not resolved. V shed 8 bases and J shed 4 bases, with 12 bases lying between them. This CDR3 comprises 13 residues. Germline-derived CDR1 and CDR2 are LNHDA and SQIVND (reference sequence). DNA for the CDR3: TGTGCCAGTGGACTTTTTCTTAATCAGCCCCAGCATTTT. This gives the protein CASGLFLNQPQHF.

The rearrangement links TRBV9 to TRBJ1-1; 11 bases map to TRBD1. Per the germline V gene, CDR1 is SGDLS and CDR2 is YYNGEE. The V gene end was trimmed by 4 bases and the J gene end by 1 base; junction bases not matched to a gene: 12. The CDR3 sequence is 18 residues long. The chain's CDR3 is CASSPSPGTGGENTEAFF. In nucleotides, the CDR3 is TGTGCCAGCAGCCCGAGTCCCGGGACAGGGGGGGAGAACACTGAAGCTTTCTTT.

In its sample, this clonotype was seen many times. This sequence joins TRBV28 and TRBJ1-1; 8 bases are shared with TRBD1. The V and J ends lost 8 bases and 4 bases, in that order; junction bases with no gene match: 15. The CDR3 loop spans 16 amino acids. In germline, CDR1 is MDHEN, CDR2 SYDVKM. The CDR3 nucleotides read TGTGCCAGCGATTTGACAGGGGCTTTTGTTCCCACTGAAGCTTTCTTT. Residues: CASDLTGAFVPTEAFF.

This clonotype was recorded many times. The rearrangement links TRBV6-5 to TRBJ2-7; TRBD1 aligns across 11 bases. CDR1 is MNHEY and CDR2 is SVGAGI in the germline V gene. The V gene end was trimmed by 5 bases and the J gene end by 4 bases; junction bases not matched to a gene: 10. There are 16 residues in the CDR3. CDR3 nucleotide sequence: TGTGCCAGCAGTCCAGACGGGACAGGGGGGGGATACGAGCAGTACTTC. Protein sequence: CASSPDGTGGGYEQYF.

This chain connects TRBV5-1 to TRBJ2-1, with D tentatively TRBD1 (5 bases). Deletions cut 1 base from V and 0 bases from J, with 8 bases between. In germline, CDR1 is SGHRS, CDR2 YFSETQ. The length of the CDR3 is 15 residues. CDR3 region: CASSLRQISYNEQFF. CDR3 in DNA: TGCGCCAGCAGCTTGAGACAGATCTCCTACAATGAGCAGTTCTTC.

This clonotype was recorded many times. V gene TRBV12-3 or TRBV12-4 combines with J gene TRBJ1-6, with 9 bases matching TRBD1. V lost 6 bases to trimming and J lost 7 bases; unmatched junction nucleotides: 7. This CDR3 region has 15 residues. CDR3 coding DNA: TGTGCCAGCAGGACGGGACAGGGCCGGAATTCACCCCTCCACTTT. Protein product: CASRTGQGRNSPLHF.

This clonotype turned up a few times. V gene TRBV6-2 or TRBV6-3 combines with J gene TRBJ1-1; 8 nucleotides match TRBD1. CDR3 length equals 12 residues. V lost 8 bases and J lost 4; bases outside the gene matches: 3. Germline V CDR1 and CDR2: MNHEY, SVGEGT. CDR3 loop: CASSTGGTEAFF. The CDR3 coding sequence is TGTGCCAGCTCTACAGGGGGCACTGAAGCTTTCTTT.

The gene calls are TRBV14 and TRBJ2-2, with D possibly being TRBD2 (7 bases). V was shortened by 6 bases and J by 4 bases, with 21 bases between the two germline ends. CDR3 length: 17 residues. Germline V gene sequence: CDR1 SGHDN, CDR2 FVKESK. CDR3 loop: CASSRLAAGAITGELFF. The CDR3 bases are TGTGCCAGCAGTAGATTAGCGGCGGGGGCCATCACCGGGGAGCTGTTTTTT.

With regard to this clonotype: A much larger clone is a single base away; this may be a read error. The V call is TRBV29-1, the J call TRBJ2-7, with D unclear. This CDR3 has 13 amino acids. Trimming took 0 bases from V and 5 from J, leaving 11 bases between them. The germline gives CDR1 SQVTM, CDR2 ANQGSEA. The CDR3, as DNA: TGCAGCGTTGAAGATCTGCAAAAAGACGAGCAGTACTTC. It yields the protein CSVEDLQKDEQYF.

There are many counts of this clonotype. The chain is built from TRBV18 and TRBJ1-1; D may be TRBD1 (5 bases). V was shortened by 3 bases and J by 1 base, with 12 bases between the two germline ends. This CDR3 is built from 15 residues. The germline V gene has CDR1 KGHSH and CDR2 LQKENI. CDR3: CASSPIDSKNTEAFF. The CDR3 DNA reads TGTGCCAGCTCACCGATCGACAGTAAGAACACTGAAGCTTTCTTT.

The genes are TRBV7-2 and TRBJ2-5, with 11 bases fitting TRBD2. This CDR3 is 16 amino acids long. Trimming removed 0 bases from V and 5 bases from J; junction bases left unmatched: 5. Germline CDR1 reads SGHTA; CDR2 reads FQGNSA. The DNA for the CDR3 is TGTGCCAGCAGCTTAGCGGGTACTAGCGGGAGTGAGACCCAGTACTTC. Amino acids: CASSLAGTSGSETQYF.

The chain carries TRBV15 and TRBJ2-6; tentative D call: TRBD2 (5 bases). CDR1 is LNHNV and CDR2 is YYDKDF in the germline V gene (reference sequence). The CDR3 runs 16 residues. Trimming stripped 0 bases from V and 0 bases from J, with 6 bases between. The CDR3 bases are TGTGCCACCAGCAGAGATCGGGGCTCTGGGGCCAACGTCCTGACTTTC. Translating gives CATSRDRGSGANVLTF.